The 13 T cell receptor beta chains in this list originate from one sample, sequenced in a study of beta chain features in type 1 diabetes. Every isolated RNA sample was fully reverse transcribed, so sequencing captured expressed TCRB transcripts. TCRdb keeps only in-frame clones here, not all; method: immunoSEQ multiplex PCR. The sample comprises about 360,000 clones, 10% to 15% of which are singletons, and 0.017% rests with the top ten. Sequenced input: naive CD4+ T cells from blood. The receptors were sampled from a man younger than 35 in good health.

This chain uses TRBV15 with TRBJ1-1, with 8 bases aligning to TRBD1. Germline CDR1 reads LNHNV; CDR2 reads YYDKDF (reference sequence). This CDR3 has 15 residues. Unmatched junction bases numbered 18, after V lost 10 bases and J lost 8 bases. CDR3 region: CAIRPGGLTWGEAFF. In DNA, the CDR3 is TGTGCCATCCGTCCAGGGGGCCTGACTTGGGGAGAAGCTTTCTTT.

This clone was detected a few times. V gene TRBV28 combines with J gene TRBJ1-3; D is possibly TRBD1 (5 bases). The CDR3 loop spans 14 amino acids. Germline V lookup: CDR1 MDHEN, CDR2 SYDVKM. Between the trimmed V and J ends, which lost 3 bases and 1 base, there was a span of 7 bases. CDR3 amino acids: CASSLSGSGNTIYF. The CDR3 nucleotides are TGTGCCAGCAGTTTGTCAGGGTCTGGAAACACCATATATTTT.

This clone was recorded a few times. The chain couples TRBV11-2 to TRBJ2-7, with unresolved D. The CDR3 consists of 16 residues. The V end was cut by 0 bases, the J end by 2 bases, with 14 bases between. Looked up from germline, CDR1 is SGHAT and CDR2 is FQNNGV. CDR3 nucleotides: TGTGCCAGCAGCTTAGATCCAACAGTGCTCGCCTACGAGCAGTACTTC. Its protein is CASSLDPTVLAYEQYF.

This clone was seen a handful of times. The rearrangement links TRBV7-9 to TRBJ2-1, with 14 bases that match TRBD2. This CDR3 is 16 amino acids long. Trimming removed 5 bases from V and 9 bases from J; junction bases left unmatched: 9. Germline CDR1 and CDR2: SEHNR and FQNEAQ (reference sequence). Written as DNA, the CDR3 is TGTGCCAGCAGCCGAGGACTAGCGGGAGGTCGGATTGAGCAGTTCTTC. Translating gives CASSRGLAGGRIEQFF. The entire variable domain, with the rest obtained from reference TRBV7-9 and TRBJ2-1, is as follows: DTGVSQNPRHKITKRGQNVTFRCDPISEHNRLYWYRQTLGQGPEFLTYFQNEAQLEKSRLLSDRFSAERPKGSFSTLEIQRTEQGDSAMYLCASSRGLAGGRIEQFFGPGTRLTVL.

In this sample, this clone turned up a few times. The chain couples TRBV19 to TRBJ2-1; TRBD2 aligns across 12 bases. The V gene's germline CDR1 is LNHDA and CDR2 SQIVND (reference sequence). CDR3 size: 16 residues. Trimming at V came to 3 bases and at J to 5 bases, leaving 5 bases not matched to a gene. The DNA for the CDR3 is TGTGCCAGTAGTATGATCGGGACTAGCGGGCACAATGAGCAGTTCTTC. This encodes CASSMIGTSGHNEQFF.

This clone turned up a few times. The chain combines TRBV21-1 with TRBJ2-3; the table's D call of TRBD2 was not tested on the DNA. TRBV21-1 counts as a pseudogene. The CDR3 spans 12 residues. CDR3: CASSKGGGRTPF. In DNA, the CDR3 is TGTGCCAGCAGCAAAGGTGGAGGGAGGACCCCCTTT.

This clone was counted only a few times. The V gene is TRBV9, the J gene TRBJ1-3, with 7 nucleotides matching TRBD1. In germline, CDR1 is SGDLS, CDR2 YYNGEE. Germline trimming cut 4 bases from V and 4 bases from J; bases unmatched to any gene: 5. The CDR3 is 14 amino acids. CDR3 nucleotide sequence: TGTGCCAGCAGCAACCGGGACAGAGGAAACACCATATATTTT. Translated, it gives CASSNRDRGNTIYF.

This clone was observed a handful of times. The chain combines TRBV28 with TRBJ1-1, with TRBD1 matching over 7 bases. V lost 5 bases and J lost 7; bases outside the gene matches: 7. The CDR3 runs to 13 residues. CDR1 MDHEN and CDR2 SYDVKM come from the germline V gene. The CDR3 loop is CASSRDRVGEAFF. The CDR3 DNA reads TGTGCCAGCAGTCGAGACAGGGTTGGTGAAGCTTTCTTT.

The V call is TRBV11-2, the J call TRBJ1-2; 7 bases line up with TRBD1. The CDR3 covers 14 residues. Losses at the gene ends were 5 bases for V and 4 bases for J; bases not matched to a gene: 7. Germline CDR1 SGHAT, CDR2 FQNNGV. CDR3 loop: CASSPTQGSYGYTF. The CDR3 DNA follows: TGTGCCAGCAGCCCGACACAGGGGAGCTATGGCTACACCTTC. The whole variable domain, remainder taken from reference TRBV11-2 and TRBJ1-2, is EAGVAQSPRYKIIEKRQSVAFWCNPISGHATLYWYQQILGQGPKLLIQFQNNGVVDDSQLPKDRFSAERLKGVDSTLKIQPAKLEDSAVYLCASSPTQGSYGYTFGSGTRLTVV.

This chain connects TRBV11-2 to TRBJ2-3; 8 bases match TRBD1. Germline V gene lookup returns CDR1 SGHAT and CDR2 FQNNGV. The CDR3 is made up of 15 amino acids. Losses at the gene ends were 5 bases for V and 2 bases for J; bases not matched to a gene: 6. DNA for the CDR3: TGTGCCAGCAGCGAAGGACAGGGATACACAGATACGCAGTATTTT. Its translation is CASSEGQGYTDTQYF. The full variable domain, completed using reference TRBV11-2 and TRBJ2-3, is EAGVAQSPRYKIIEKRQSVAFWCNPISGHATLYWYQQILGQGPKLLIQFQNNGVVDDSQLPKDRFSAERLKGVDSTLKIQPAKLEDSAVYLCASSEGQGYTDTQYFGPGTRLTVL.

The chain is built from TRBV30 and TRBJ2-7, with 8 positions matching TRBD1. This CDR3 has 13 amino acids. CDR1 is GTSNPN, CDR2 SVGIG, per germline (reference sequence). V lost 4 bases and J lost 3; bases outside the gene matches: 5. CDR3 in DNA: TGTGCCTGGAATTCAGGGGGCGTCTACGAGCAGTACTTC. This sequence encodes CAWNSGGVYEQYF. Filled out from reference TRBV30 and TRBJ2-7, the complete variable domain reads SQTIHQWPATLVQPVGSPLSLECTVEGTSNPNLYWYRQAAGRGLQLLFYSVGIGQISSEVPQNLSASRPQDRQFILSSKKLLLSDSGFYLCAWNSGGVYEQYFGPGTRLTVT.

This clone turned up a few times. The chain's CDR3 is CASRQTGPEPQHF. CDR3 sequence (DNA): TGTGCCAGCAGACAGACAGGGCCGGAGCCCCAGCATTTT. The chain recombines TRBV28 with TRBJ1-5; TRBD1 matches 7 bases. Trimming at V came to 6 bases and at J to 8 bases, leaving 7 bases not matched to a gene. The length of the CDR3 is 13 residues. The germline CDR1 and CDR2 sequences are MDHEN and SYDVKM.

This clone turned up a few times. The chain uses TRBV5-6 and TRBJ2-7, with 11 bases identical to TRBD1. Germline assignment: CDR1 SGHDT and CDR2 YYEEEE. The CDR3 is 14 amino acids. J gave up 2 bases and V 4 bases, and 2 bases lay outside the gene matches. Here the CDR3 reads CASSMGQGAYEQYF. CDR3 nucleotides: TGTGCCAGCAGCATGGGACAGGGGGCCTACGAGCAGTACTTC.